Reported below is one T cell receptor beta chain. Its antigen is undetermined. TCRdb fed the reads into MiXCR, producing one record per CDR3 protein. The sample lists about 830,000 distinct CDR3 sequences, about 31% occurring once. V gave up 2 bases and J gave up 4 bases; unmatched junction bases: 14. This CDR3 contains 18 residues. From germline, CDR1 is ENHRY and CDR2 SYGVKD. This sample is part of a study of T cell repertoires in cytomegalovirus infection. Across the whole study: Both CMV infection and a matching HLA type were indicated by public TCR beta signatures.

Study-wide results and caveats: Across the ex vivo response, the dominant clonotypes were HLA-C-restricted CMV-specific TCR beta clonotypes.

Sequencing used cultured CD8+ T cells from PBMCs, obtained from culture after CMV antigen stimulation. The sequence came from a human donor in good health (CMV status not recorded). Some clones in this sample may be carry-over from other donors' samples. J is TRBJ2-1 and V is TRBV10-3, with 7 bases that match TRBD2. This chain's CDR3 is CAISETSGDYLGYNEQFF. Written as DNA, the CDR3 is TGTGCCATCAGTGAGACCAGCGGGGACTATTTGGGGTACAATGAGCAGTTCTTC.